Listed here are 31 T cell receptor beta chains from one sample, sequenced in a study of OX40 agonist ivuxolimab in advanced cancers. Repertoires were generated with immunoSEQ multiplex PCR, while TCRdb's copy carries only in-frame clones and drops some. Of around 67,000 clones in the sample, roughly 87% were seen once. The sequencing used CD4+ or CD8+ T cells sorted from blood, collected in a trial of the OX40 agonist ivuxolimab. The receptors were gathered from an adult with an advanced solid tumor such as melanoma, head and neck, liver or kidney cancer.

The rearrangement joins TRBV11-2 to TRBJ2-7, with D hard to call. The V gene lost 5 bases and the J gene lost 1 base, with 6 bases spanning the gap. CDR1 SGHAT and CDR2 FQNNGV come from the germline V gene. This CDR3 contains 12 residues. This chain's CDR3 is CASSGNSYEQYF. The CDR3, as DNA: TGTGCCAGCAGCGGGAATTCCTACGAGCAGTACTTC.

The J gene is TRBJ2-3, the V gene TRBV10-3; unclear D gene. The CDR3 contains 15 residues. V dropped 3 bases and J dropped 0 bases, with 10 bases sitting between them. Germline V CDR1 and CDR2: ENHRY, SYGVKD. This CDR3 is CAISESQPSTDTQYF. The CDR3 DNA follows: TGTGCCATCAGTGAATCTCAGCCCAGCACAGATACGCAGTATTTT.

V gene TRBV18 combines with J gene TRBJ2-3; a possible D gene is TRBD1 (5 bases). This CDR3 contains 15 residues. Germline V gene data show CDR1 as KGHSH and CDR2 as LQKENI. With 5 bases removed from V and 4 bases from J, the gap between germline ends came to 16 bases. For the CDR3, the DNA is TGTGCCAGCTCATTACAGGCCCCGCTCCCAGATACGCAGTATTTT. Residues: CASSLQAPLPDTQYF.

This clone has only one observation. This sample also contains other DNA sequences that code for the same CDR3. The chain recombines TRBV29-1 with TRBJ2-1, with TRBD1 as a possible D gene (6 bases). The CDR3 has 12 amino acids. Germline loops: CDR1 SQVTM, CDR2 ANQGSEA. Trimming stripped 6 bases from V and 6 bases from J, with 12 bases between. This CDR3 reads CSVEQGPNEQFF. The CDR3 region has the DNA TGCAGCGTCGAACAGGGCCCCAATGAGCAGTTCTTC.

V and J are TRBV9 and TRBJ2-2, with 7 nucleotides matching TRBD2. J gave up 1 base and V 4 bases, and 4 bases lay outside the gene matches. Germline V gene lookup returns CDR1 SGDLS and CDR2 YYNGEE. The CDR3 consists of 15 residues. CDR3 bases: TGTGCCAGCAGCCCGGGGGGACTGAACACCGGGGAGCTGTTTTTT. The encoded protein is CASSPGGLNTGELFF.

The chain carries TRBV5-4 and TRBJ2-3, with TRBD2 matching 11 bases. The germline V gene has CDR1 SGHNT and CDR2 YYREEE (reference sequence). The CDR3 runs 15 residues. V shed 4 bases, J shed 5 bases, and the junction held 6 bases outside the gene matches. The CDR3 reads CASSPGTSGLDTQYF. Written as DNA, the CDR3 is TGTGCCAGCAGCCCCGGGACTAGCGGATTAGATACGCAGTATTTT.

The CDR3 protein is CASSLYEGQGAFF. As DNA, the CDR3 is TGTGCCAGCAGTTTATACGAGGGGCAGGGTGCTTTCTTT. The chain links TRBV28 to TRBJ1-1; the D gene is possibly TRBD1 (5 bases). This CDR3 has 13 residues. CDR1 is MDHEN, CDR2 SYDVKM, per germline. The V end lost 1 base, the J end lost 11 bases, and 14 bases lay between the germline ends.

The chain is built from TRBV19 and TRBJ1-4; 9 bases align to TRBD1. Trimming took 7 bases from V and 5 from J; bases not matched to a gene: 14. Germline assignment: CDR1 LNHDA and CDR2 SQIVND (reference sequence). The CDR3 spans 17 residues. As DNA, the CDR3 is TGTGCCAGTAAGAGCTCGGGACAGGGATTTACGAATGAAAAACTGTTTTTT. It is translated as CASKSSGQGFTNEKLFF.

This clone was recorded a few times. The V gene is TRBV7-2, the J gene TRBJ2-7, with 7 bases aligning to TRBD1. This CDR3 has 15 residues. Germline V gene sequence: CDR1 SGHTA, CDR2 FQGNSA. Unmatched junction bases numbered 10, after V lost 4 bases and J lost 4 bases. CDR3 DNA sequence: TGTGCCAGCAGCTCCACAGGGGCAAGTATTTACGAGCAGTACTTC. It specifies CASSSTGASIYEQYF.

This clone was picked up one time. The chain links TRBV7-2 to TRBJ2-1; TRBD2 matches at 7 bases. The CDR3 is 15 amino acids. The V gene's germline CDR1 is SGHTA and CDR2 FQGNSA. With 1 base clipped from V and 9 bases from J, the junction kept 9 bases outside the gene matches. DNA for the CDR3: TGTGCCAGCAGCTTAGGAGGTCGGGAGGAAGCTGAGCAGTTCTTC. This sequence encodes CASSLGGREEAEQFF.

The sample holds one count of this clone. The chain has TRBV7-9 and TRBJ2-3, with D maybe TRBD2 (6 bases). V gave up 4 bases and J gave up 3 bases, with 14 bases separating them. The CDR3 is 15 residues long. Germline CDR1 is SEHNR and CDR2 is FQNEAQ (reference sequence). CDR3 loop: CASSSQGLETDTQYF. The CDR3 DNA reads TGTGCCAGCAGCTCGCAGGGACTTGAAACAGATACGCAGTATTTT.

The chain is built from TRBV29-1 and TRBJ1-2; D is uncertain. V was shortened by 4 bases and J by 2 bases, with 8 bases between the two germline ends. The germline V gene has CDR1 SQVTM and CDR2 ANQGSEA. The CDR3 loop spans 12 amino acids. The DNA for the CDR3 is TGCAGCGTTGTTACCGGGAACTATGGCTACACCTTC. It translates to CSVVTGNYGYTF.

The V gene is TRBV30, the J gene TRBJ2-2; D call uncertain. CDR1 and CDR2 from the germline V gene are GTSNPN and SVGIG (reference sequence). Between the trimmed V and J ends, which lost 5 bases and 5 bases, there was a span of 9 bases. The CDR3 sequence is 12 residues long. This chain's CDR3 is CAWDAGTGELFF. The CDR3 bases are TGTGCCTGGGACGCCGGGACCGGGGAGCTGTTTTTT.

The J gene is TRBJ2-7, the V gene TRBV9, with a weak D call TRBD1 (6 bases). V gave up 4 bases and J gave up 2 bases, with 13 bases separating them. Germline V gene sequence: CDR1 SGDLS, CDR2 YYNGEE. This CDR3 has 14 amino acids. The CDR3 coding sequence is TGTGCCAGCAGCCCCCAGGGGACCCCCTACGAGCAGTACTTC. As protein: CASSPQGTPYEQYF.

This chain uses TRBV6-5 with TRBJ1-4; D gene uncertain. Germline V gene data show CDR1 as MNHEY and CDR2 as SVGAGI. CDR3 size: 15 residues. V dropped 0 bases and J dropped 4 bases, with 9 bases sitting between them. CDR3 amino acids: CASSYSATGNEKLFF. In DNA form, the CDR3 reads TGTGCCAGCAGTTACTCTGCAACGGGTAATGAAAAACTGTTTTTT.

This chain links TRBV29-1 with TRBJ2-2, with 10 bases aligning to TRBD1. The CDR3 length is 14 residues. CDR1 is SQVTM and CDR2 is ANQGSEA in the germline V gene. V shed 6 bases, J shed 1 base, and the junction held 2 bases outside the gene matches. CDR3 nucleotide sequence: TGCAGCGTAGGGACAGGGGTGAACACCGGGGAGCTGTTTTTT. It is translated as CSVGTGVNTGELFF.

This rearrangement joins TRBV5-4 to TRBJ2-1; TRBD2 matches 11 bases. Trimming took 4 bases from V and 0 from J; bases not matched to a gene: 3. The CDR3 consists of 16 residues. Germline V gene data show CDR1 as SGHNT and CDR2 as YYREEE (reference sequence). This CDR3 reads CASSPGTSGSYNEQFF. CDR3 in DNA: TGTGCCAGCAGCCCCGGGACTAGCGGCTCCTACAATGAGCAGTTCTTC.

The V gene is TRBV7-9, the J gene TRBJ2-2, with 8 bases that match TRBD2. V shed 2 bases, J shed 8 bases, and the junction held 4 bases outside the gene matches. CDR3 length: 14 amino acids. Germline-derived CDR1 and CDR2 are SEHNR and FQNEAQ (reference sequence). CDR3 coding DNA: TGTGCCAGCAGCTTACTCGCGGGAGGTGGGGAGCTGTTTTTT. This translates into CASSLLAGGGELFF. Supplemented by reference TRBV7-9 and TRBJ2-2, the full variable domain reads DTGVSQNPRHKITKRGQNVTFRCDPISEHNRLYWYRQTLGQGPEFLTYFQNEAQLEKSRLLSDRFSAERPKGSFSTLEIQRTEQGDSAMYLCASSLLAGGGELFFGEGSRLTVL.

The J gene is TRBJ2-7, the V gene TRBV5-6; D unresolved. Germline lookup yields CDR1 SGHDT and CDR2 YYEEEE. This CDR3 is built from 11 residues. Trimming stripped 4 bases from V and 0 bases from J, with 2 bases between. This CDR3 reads CASSHSYEQYF. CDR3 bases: TGTGCCAGCAGCCACTCCTACGAGCAGTACTTC.

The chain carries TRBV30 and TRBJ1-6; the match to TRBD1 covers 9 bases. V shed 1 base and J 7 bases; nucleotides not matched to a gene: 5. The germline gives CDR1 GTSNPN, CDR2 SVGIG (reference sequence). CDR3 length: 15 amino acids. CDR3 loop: CAWSAIGQGNSPLHF. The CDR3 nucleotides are TGTGCCTGGAGTGCCATAGGACAGGGGAATTCACCCCTCCACTTT.

CDR3 residues: CASSFSESSYNEQFF. CDR3 bases: TGTGCCAGCAGTTTTTCGGAAAGCTCCTACAATGAGCAGTTCTTC. This chain links TRBV27 with TRBJ2-1; D not certain. V lost 3 bases and J 0 bases, leaving 9 bases between the germline ends. The CDR3 covers 15 residues. In germline, CDR1 is MNHEY, CDR2 SMNVEV (reference sequence).

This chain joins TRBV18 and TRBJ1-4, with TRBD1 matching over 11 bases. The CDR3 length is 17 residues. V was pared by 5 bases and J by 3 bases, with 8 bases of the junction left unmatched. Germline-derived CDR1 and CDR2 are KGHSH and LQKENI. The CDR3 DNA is TGTGCCAGCTCAACCAGGACAGGGGGCGCATCTAATGAAAAACTGTTTTTT. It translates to CASSTRTGGASNEKLFF.

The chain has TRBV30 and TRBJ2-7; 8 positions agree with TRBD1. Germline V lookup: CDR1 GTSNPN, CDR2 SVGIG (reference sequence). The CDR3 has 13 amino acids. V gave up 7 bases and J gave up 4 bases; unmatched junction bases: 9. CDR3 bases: TGTGCCTCGGGGCAGGGGGCGGTTTACGAGCAGTACTTC. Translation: CASGQGAVYEQYF.

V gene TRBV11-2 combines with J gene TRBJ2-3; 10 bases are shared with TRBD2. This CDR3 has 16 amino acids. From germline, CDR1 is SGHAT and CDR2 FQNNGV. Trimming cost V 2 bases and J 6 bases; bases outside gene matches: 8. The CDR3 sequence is CASSLWLAGVLDTQYF. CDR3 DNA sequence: TGTGCCAGCAGCTTATGGCTAGCGGGAGTTTTGGATACGCAGTATTTT.

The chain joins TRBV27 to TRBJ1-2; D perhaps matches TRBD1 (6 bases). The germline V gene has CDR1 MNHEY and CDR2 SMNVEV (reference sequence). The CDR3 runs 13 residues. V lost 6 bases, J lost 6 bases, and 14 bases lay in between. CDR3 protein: CASRELGANGYTF. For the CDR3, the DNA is TGTGCCAGCAGGGAGCTGGGGGCTAATGGCTACACCTTC.

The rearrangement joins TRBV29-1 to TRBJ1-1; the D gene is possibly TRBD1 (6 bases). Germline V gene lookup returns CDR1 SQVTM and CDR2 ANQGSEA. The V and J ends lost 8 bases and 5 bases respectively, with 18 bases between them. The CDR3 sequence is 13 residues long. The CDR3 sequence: CSLTIQGITEAFF. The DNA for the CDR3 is TGCAGCCTTACTATACAGGGAATAACTGAAGCTTTCTTT. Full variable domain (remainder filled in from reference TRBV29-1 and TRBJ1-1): SAVISQKPSRDICQRGTSLTIQCQVDSQVTMMFWYRQQPGQSLTLIATANQGSEATYESGFVIDKFPISRPNLTFSTLTVSNMSPEDSSIYLCSLTIQGITEAFFGQGTRLTVV.

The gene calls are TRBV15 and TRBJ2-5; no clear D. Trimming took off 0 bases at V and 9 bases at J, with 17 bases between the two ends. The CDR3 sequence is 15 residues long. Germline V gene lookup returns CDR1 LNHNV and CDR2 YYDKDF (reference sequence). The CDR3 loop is CATSRDRVGSQAQYF. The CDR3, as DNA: TGTGCCACCAGCAGAGATCGGGTTGGTAGCCAGGCCCAGTACTTC.

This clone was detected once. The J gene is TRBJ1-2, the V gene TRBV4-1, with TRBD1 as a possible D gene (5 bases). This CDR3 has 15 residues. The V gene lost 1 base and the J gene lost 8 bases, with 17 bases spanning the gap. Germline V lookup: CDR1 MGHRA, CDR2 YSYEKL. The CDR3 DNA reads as TGCGCCAGCAGCCAAGCCTTGGTCAGGGTCCCGGGCTACACCTTC. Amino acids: CASSQALVRVPGYTF.

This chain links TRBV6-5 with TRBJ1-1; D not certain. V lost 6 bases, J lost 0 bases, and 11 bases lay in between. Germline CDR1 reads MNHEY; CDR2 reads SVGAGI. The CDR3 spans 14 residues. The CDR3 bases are TGTGCCAGCAGGAACGGACGGGTGAACACTGAAGCTTTCTTT. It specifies CASRNGRVNTEAFF.

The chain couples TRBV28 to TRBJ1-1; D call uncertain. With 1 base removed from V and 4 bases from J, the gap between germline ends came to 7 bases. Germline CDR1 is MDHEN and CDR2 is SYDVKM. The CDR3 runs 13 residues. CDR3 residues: CASSLLAGTEAFF. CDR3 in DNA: TGTGCCAGCAGTTTATTGGCGGGCACTGAAGCTTTCTTT.

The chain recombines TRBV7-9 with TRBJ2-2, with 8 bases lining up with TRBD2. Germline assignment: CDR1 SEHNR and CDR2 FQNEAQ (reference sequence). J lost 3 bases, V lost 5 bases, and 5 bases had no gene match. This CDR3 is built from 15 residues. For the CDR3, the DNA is TGTGCCAGCAGCCGGGGGGGACTCTACACCGGGGAGCTGTTTTTT. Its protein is CASSRGGLYTGELFF.